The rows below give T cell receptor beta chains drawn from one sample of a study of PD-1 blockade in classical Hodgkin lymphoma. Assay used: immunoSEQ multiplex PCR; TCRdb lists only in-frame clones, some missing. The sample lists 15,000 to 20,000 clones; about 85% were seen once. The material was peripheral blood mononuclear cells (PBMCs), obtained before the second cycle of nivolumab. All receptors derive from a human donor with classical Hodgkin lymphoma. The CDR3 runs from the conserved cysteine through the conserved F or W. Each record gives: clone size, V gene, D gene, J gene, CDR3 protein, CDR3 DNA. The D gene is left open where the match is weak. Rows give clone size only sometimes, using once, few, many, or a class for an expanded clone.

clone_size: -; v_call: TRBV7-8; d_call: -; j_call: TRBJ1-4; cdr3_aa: CASSRRGILNEKLFF; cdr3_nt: TGTGCCAGCAGCCGGCGGGGGATCTTAAATGAAAAACTGTTTTTT
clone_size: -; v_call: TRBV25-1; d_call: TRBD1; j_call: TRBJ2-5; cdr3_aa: CASSEYWGQGHQETQYF; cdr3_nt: TGTGCCAGCAGTGAATATTGGGGACAGGGCCACCAAGAGACCCAGTACTTC
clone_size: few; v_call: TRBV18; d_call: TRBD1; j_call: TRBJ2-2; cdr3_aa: CASSPTGTVYTGELFF; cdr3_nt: TGTGCCAGCTCACCCACCGGGACAGTGTACACCGGGGAGCTGTTTTTT
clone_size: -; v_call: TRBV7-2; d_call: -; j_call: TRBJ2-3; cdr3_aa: CASSLGPRTDTQYF; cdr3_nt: TGTGCCAGCAGCTTAGGGCCCCGCACAGATACGCAGTATTTT
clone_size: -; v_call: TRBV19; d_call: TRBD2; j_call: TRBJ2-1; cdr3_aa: CASSMDVTGGPYNEQFF; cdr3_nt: TGTGCCAGTAGTATGGACGTCACGGGAGGGCCCTACAATGAGCAGTTCTTC
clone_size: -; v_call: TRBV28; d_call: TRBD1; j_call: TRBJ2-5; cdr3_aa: CASSTDRGHETQYF; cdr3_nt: TGTGCCAGCAGTACGGACAGGGGGCACGAGACCCAGTACTTC
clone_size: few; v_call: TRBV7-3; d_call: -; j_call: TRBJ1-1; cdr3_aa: CASSLRQHTEAFF; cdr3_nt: TGTGCCAGCAGCTTACGACAGCACACTGAAGCTTTCTTT
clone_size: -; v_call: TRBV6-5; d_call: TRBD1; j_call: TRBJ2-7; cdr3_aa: CATRGTVTDEQYF; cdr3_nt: TGTGCCACTCGAGGGACAGTAACAGACGAGCAGTACTTC
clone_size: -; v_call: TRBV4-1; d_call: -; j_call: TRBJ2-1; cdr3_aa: CASSHPYNEQFF; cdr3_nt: TGCGCCAGCAGCCACCCCTACAATGAGCAGTTCTTC
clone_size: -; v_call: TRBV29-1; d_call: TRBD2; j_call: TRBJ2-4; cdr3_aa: CSVEEGGSQNIQYF; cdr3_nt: TGCAGCGTTGAAGAGGGAGGGTCCCAAAACATTCAGTACTTC
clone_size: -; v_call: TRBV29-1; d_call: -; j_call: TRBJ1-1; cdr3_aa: CSVEQGWWNTEAFF; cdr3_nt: TGCAGCGTTGAACAGGGGTGGTGGAACACTGAAGCTTTCTTT
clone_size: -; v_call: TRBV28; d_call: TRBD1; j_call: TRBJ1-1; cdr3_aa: CASYLPGGYTEAFF; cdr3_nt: TGTGCCAGCTACTTGCCAGGGGGCTACACTGAAGCTTTCTTT